Listed here are 29 T cell receptor beta chains from one sample, sequenced in a study of beta chain features in type 1 diabetes. Expressed TCRB transcripts were sequenced, since all the RNA that had been isolated was reverse transcribed. Clones were read by immunoSEQ multiplex PCR, and TCRdb kept only the in-frame ones, dropping some. Counted here are 200,000 to 250,000 clones, about 26% occurring once; the ten biggest clones make up approximately 4%. Sequencing input: central memory CD4+ T cells from blood. All receptors come from a man aged 25-40 years in good health.

J is TRBJ1-2 and V is TRBV7-9; no clear D. CDR1 and CDR2 from the germline V gene are SEHNR and FQNEAQ (reference sequence). The V end lost 6 bases, the J end lost 3 bases, and 14 bases lay between the germline ends. The CDR3 spans 14 residues. The chain's CDR3 is CASSSAQGYYGYTF. The CDR3 DNA follows: TGTGCCAGCAGTTCGGCCCAAGGGTACTATGGCTACACCTTC.

This clone was counted a few times. A junction end diverges from the germline sequence, so it may reflect a read error. V gene TRBV30 combines with J gene TRBJ1-2; D is perhaps TRBD1 (5 bases). The CDR3 contains 13 residues. In germline, CDR1 is GTSNPN, CDR2 SVGIG (reference sequence). The chain's CDR3 is CARSQGLNYGYTF. CDR3 sequence (DNA): TGTGCCCGGAGTCAGGGTCTAAACTATGGCTACACCTTC.

The rearrangement joins TRBV4-3 to TRBJ2-5, with 12 bases matching TRBD1. The DNA end is a closer match to TRBJ2-7, so the J assignment may be wrong. The CDR3 covers 15 residues. Germline CDR1 is LGHNA and CDR2 is YSLEER. In DNA form, the CDR3 reads TGCGCCAGCAGCCAAGAGGGACAGGGGGCCCACGAGCAGTACTTC. The encoded protein is CASSQEGQGAHEQYF.

V and J are TRBV5-4 and TRBJ2-3; no clear D. The CDR3 has 15 amino acids. Trimming cost V 2 bases and J 1 base, with 11 bases left between them. Germline V lookup: CDR1 SGHNT, CDR2 YYREEE (reference sequence). The CDR3 here is CASSLKVLGTDTQYF. CDR3 coding DNA: TGTGCCAGCAGCTTAAAGGTATTAGGCACAGATACGCAGTATTTT.

This chain joins TRBV28 and TRBJ1-5; D ambiguous. CDR3 length: 12 residues. Per the germline V gene, CDR1 is MDHEN and CDR2 is SYDVKM. Trimming stripped 8 bases from V and 6 bases from J, with 11 bases between. The CDR3 protein is CASCLTSQPQHF. In nucleotides, the CDR3 is TGTGCCAGCTGCCTGACCAGTCAGCCCCAGCATTTT.

The gene calls are TRBV7-9 and TRBJ2-5, with 7 bases fitting TRBD1. The CDR3 has 13 amino acids. J gave up 3 bases and V 5 bases, and 3 bases lay outside the gene matches. In germline, CDR1 is SEHNR, CDR2 FQNEAQ (reference sequence). The CDR3 protein is CASSPGTEETQYF. The CDR3 nucleotides are TGTGCCAGCAGCCCCGGGACAGAAGAGACCCAGTACTTC.

A few counts support this clone. The chain couples TRBV14 to TRBJ2-1; 7 nucleotides line up with TRBD2. With 8 bases clipped from V and 6 bases from J, the junction kept 19 bases outside the gene matches. In germline, CDR1 is SGHDN, CDR2 FVKESK. The CDR3 loop spans 17 amino acids. The CDR3 here is CASHDLEAPGGINEQFF. Written as DNA, the CDR3 is TGTGCCAGCCACGATTTGGAGGCCCCGGGGGGAATCAATGAGCAGTTCTTC.

Points on this clone: Distinct nucleotide sequences in the sample also encode this CDR3. The gene calls are TRBV20-1 and TRBJ2-5; TRBD2 might be the D (5 bases). Germline V CDR1 and CDR2: DFQATT, SNEGSKA (reference sequence). V shed 3 bases and J shed 4 bases, with 6 bases lying between them. The CDR3 sequence is 11 residues long. The CDR3 DNA sequence: TGCAGTGCTAGGGGAGTAGAGACCCAGTACTTC. It specifies CSARGVETQYF.

The CDR3 is CASSNEAGANVLTF. The CDR3, as DNA: TGTGCCAGCAGCAACGAGGCCGGGGCCAACGTCCTGACTTTC. This chain uses TRBV7-9 with TRBJ2-6; D remains unclear. The CDR3 is 14 amino acids. Germline-derived CDR1 and CDR2 are SEHNR and FQNEAQ (reference sequence). V was cut by 5 bases and J by 4 bases, with 9 bases left in between.

V is TRBV9 and J is TRBJ2-1; D may match TRBD1 or TRBD2 (5 bases each). The CDR3 sequence is 17 residues long. Trimming took 0 bases from V and 6 from J, leaving 19 bases between them. Germline values: CDR1 SGDLS, CDR2 YYNGEE. In nucleotides, the CDR3 is TGTGCCAGCAGCGTAGAGTCGGCCAGGAGGACATCCAATGAGCAGTTCTTC. This encodes CASSVESARRTSNEQFF.

This sequence joins TRBV7-9 and TRBJ2-7; the D gene is possibly TRBD1 (6 bases). The CDR3 totals 12 residues. Germline V gene sequence: CDR1 SEHNR, CDR2 FQNEAQ (reference sequence). Trimming left V 8 bases short and J 1 base short, with 9 bases between. CDR3 in amino acids: CASRDISYEQYF. For the CDR3, the DNA is TGTGCCAGCCGGGACATTTCCTACGAGCAGTACTTC. Together with reference TRBV7-9 and TRBJ2-7, the CDR3 gives the full variable domain: DTGVSQNPRHKITKRGQNVTFRCDPISEHNRLYWYRQTLGQGPEFLTYFQNEAQLEKSRLLSDRFSAERPKGSFSTLEIQRTEQGDSAMYLCASRDISYEQYFGPGTRLTVT.

This clone was recorded at least ten times. The CDR3 region is CASSLTQGAGETQYF. The CDR3 region has the DNA TGTGCCAGCAGTCTTACACAGGGGGCTGGAGAGACCCAGTACTTC. The rearrangement links TRBV6-6 to TRBJ2-5; 9 bases align to TRBD1. The CDR3 consists of 15 residues. Per the germline V gene, CDR1 is MNHNY and CDR2 is SVGAGI (reference sequence). V lost 5 bases to trimming and J lost 4 bases; unmatched junction nucleotides: 8.

As to this clone: A much bigger clone sits one base away, suggesting this may be a read error. Other DNA sequences of this sample code for an identical CDR3. The chain couples TRBV30 to TRBJ2-5; D may correspond to TRBD1 or TRBD2 (6 bases each). This CDR3 spans 16 amino acids. V was trimmed by 3 bases and J by 5 bases, leaving 22 bases between them. Germline CDR1 GTSNPN, CDR2 SVGIG (reference sequence). In nucleotides, the CDR3 is TGTGCCTGGAGGGTCTGGGGGGCCTATGTCCTCGAGACCCAGTACTTC. Translating gives CAWRVWGAYVLETQYF.

This clone was found a few times. The chain carries TRBV25-1 and TRBJ2-7, with D uncertain. The CDR3 totals 16 residues. CDR1 is MGHDK, CDR2 SYGVNS, per germline. V dropped 3 bases and J dropped 0 bases, with 15 bases sitting between them. CDR3 bases: TGTGCCAGCAGTGATCCCTATAGGCCCGACTCCTACGAGCAGTACTTC. Translating gives CASSDPYRPDSYEQYF.

This clone was observed at least ten times. This chain links TRBV7-9 with TRBJ2-3; 11 nucleotides agree with TRBD2. In germline, CDR1 is SEHNR, CDR2 FQNEAQ (reference sequence). This CDR3 contains 15 residues. The junction had 7 bases not matched to a gene; V was cut back by 5 bases and J by 6 bases. CDR3 sequence: CASSATSGSGDTQYF. CDR3 coding DNA: TGTGCCAGCAGCGCCACTAGCGGGAGTGGGGATACGCAGTATTTT.

Concerning this clone: An end of the junction does not agree with germline; a read error may underlie this. The chain is built from TRBV7-8 and TRBJ1-2, with no clear D. There are 13 residues in the CDR3. In germline, CDR1 is SGHVS, CDR2 FQNEAQ. The CDR3 is CASTPPASFSVAF. DNA of the CDR3: TGTGCCAGCACACCCCCGGCAAGTTTTTCGGTCGCCTTC.

The chain has TRBV9 and TRBJ1-6; no clear D gene. Looked up from germline, CDR1 is SGDLS and CDR2 is YYNGEE. This CDR3 is 14 amino acids long. Trimming cost V 1 base and J 0 bases, with 2 bases left between them. CDR3 nucleotides: TGTGCCAGCAGCGTAAACTCCTATAATTCACCCCTCCACTTT. It is translated as CASSVNSYNSPLHF.

The CDR3 DNA reads as TGTGCCAGCAGGACTAGCGGGGGCGCCGAACGGGAGACCCAGTACTTC. Amino acids: CASRTSGGAERETQYF. The chain employs TRBV2 and TRBJ2-5; 12 bases line up with TRBD2. The CDR3 is 16 residues long. V lost 6 bases, J lost 5 bases, and 10 bases stayed unmatched. Germline values: CDR1 SNHLY, CDR2 FYNNEI.

A few counts support this clone. The CDR3 loop reads CASRETGTVAGELFF. The CDR3 DNA sequence: TGTGCCAGCAGGGAAACCGGGACAGTTGCCGGGGAGCTGTTTTTT. The rearrangement joins TRBV25-1 to TRBJ2-2; TRBD1 matches at 7 bases. V lost 6 bases to trimming and J lost 6 bases; unmatched junction nucleotides: 10. The CDR3 length is 15 residues. CDR1 is MGHDK and CDR2 is SYGVNS in the germline V gene.

The chain couples TRBV5-6 to TRBJ2-5; 9 bases align to TRBD2. CDR1 SGHDT and CDR2 YYEEEE come from the germline V gene. The CDR3 runs 16 residues. The V segment lost 0 bases and the J segment 3 bases; nucleotides outside the gene matches: 6. The chain's CDR3 is CASSLGGGGAEETQYF. CDR3 bases: TGTGCCAGCAGCTTGGGAGGCGGGGGGGCCGAAGAGACCCAGTACTTC.

This clone was seen more than once but under ten times. The chain carries TRBV7-2 and TRBJ2-3; D not certain. Per germline, CDR1 SGHTA and CDR2 FQGNSA. With 1 base removed from V and 8 bases from J, the gap between germline ends came to 10 bases. This CDR3 contains 13 residues. CDR3 sequence: CASSLDFRSTQYF. CDR3 in DNA: TGTGCCAGCAGCTTAGACTTTAGGAGTACGCAGTATTTT.

The gene calls are TRBV28 and TRBJ2-7; D remains ambiguous. The CDR3 extends over 12 amino acids. V lost 6 bases and J lost 10, with 16 bases in between. Germline loops: CDR1 MDHEN, CDR2 SYDVKM. This CDR3 reads CASSQTSLGQYF. The CDR3 DNA reads TGTGCCAGCAGCCAGACATCATTAGGTCAGTACTTC.

The chain couples TRBV7-9 to TRBJ2-7, with a weak D call TRBD2 (7 bases). Trimming cost V 4 bases and J 0 bases, with 13 bases left between them. The germline CDR1 and CDR2 sequences are SEHNR and FQNEAQ (reference sequence). This CDR3 has 15 amino acids. CDR3: CASSSKGGISYEQYF. CDR3 sequence (DNA): TGTGCCAGCAGCTCGAAGGGGGGGATCTCCTACGAGCAGTACTTC.

In DNA, the CDR3 is TGCAGCGCAGCGGGACAGGGGGCCTTCGGGGAGCTGTTTTTT. This translates into CSAAGQGAFGELFF. The chain is built from TRBV29-1 and TRBJ2-2, with 12 bases fitting TRBD1. Germline CDR1 is SQVTM and CDR2 is ANQGSEA. Trimming took 7 bases from V and 7 from J; bases not matched to a gene: 7. The CDR3 runs 14 residues.

Of note for this clone: Other DNA sequences in this sample translate to the same CDR3. The chain uses TRBV9 and TRBJ2-7; D not resolved. This CDR3 region has 14 residues. Trimming pared 0 bases from V and 0 bases from J, leaving 7 bases between. Germline values: CDR1 SGDLS, CDR2 YYNGEE. CDR3 coding DNA: TGTGCCAGCAGCGTAGGACCCATCTCCTACGAGCAGTACTTC. Translating gives CASSVGPISYEQYF.

The table lists this clone with a few counts. The V and J genes are TRBV18 and TRBJ1-2, with TRBD1 matching over 7 bases. The CDR3 contains 14 residues. Germline V gene data show CDR1 as KGHSH and CDR2 as LQKENI. Trimming at V came to 1 base and at J to 7 bases, leaving 6 bases not matched to a gene. The CDR3 bases are TGTGCCAGCTCACCACAGGGGGCTGGTAGTGGCTACACCTTC. Encoded protein: CASSPQGAGSGYTF. Drawing the rest from reference TRBV18 and TRBJ1-2, the complete variable domain is NAGVMQNPRHLVRRRGQEARLRCSPMKGHSHVYWYRQLPEEGLKFMVYLQKENIIDESGMPKERFSAEFPKEGPSILRIQQVVRGDSAAYFCASSPQGAGSGYTFGSGTRLTVV.

V usage is TRBV28 and J usage is TRBJ2-7, with D perhaps matching TRBD1 or TRBD2 (5 bases each). Germline CDR1 is MDHEN and CDR2 is SYDVKM. The CDR3 length is 13 residues. V was cut by 10 bases and J by 0 bases, with 13 bases left in between. The CDR3 nucleotides read TGTGCCATTACCCCCGGGGCCTCCTACGAGCAGTACTTC. This gives the protein CAITPGASYEQYF.

This rearrangement joins TRBV5-6 to TRBJ1-4; possibly TRBD1 for D (5 bases). The CDR3 spans 15 residues. Germline CDR1 and CDR2: SGHDT and YYEEEE. Between the trimmed V and J ends, which lost 4 bases and 8 bases, there was a span of 18 bases. In DNA, the CDR3 is TGTGCCAGCAGCCTACAGGAACGGGCTTGGGAAAAACTGTTTTTT. As protein: CASSLQERAWEKLFF.

There are a few counts of this clone. This chain connects TRBV27 to TRBJ2-3; D not resolved. Per the germline V gene, CDR1 is MNHEY and CDR2 is SMNVEV (reference sequence). The CDR3 loop spans 11 amino acids. The V end lost 3 bases, the J end lost 6 bases, and 4 bases lay between the germline ends. The CDR3 spells CASSFFDTQYF. CDR3 in DNA: TGTGCCAGCAGTTTTTTCGATACGCAGTATTTT.